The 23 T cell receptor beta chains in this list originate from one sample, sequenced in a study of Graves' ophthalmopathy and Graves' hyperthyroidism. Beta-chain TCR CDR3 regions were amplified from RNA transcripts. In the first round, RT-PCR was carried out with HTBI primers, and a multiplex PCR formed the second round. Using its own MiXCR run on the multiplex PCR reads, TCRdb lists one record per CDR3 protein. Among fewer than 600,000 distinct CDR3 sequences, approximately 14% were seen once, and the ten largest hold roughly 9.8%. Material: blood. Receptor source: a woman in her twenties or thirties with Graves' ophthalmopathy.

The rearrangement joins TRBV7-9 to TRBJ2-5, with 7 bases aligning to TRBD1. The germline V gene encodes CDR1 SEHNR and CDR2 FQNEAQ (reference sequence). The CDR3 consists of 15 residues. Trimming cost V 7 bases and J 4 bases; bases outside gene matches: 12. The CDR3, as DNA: TGTGCCAGCACCCTAAGGGGGCCCCGGGGAGAGACCCAGTACTTC. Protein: CASTLRGPRGETQYF.

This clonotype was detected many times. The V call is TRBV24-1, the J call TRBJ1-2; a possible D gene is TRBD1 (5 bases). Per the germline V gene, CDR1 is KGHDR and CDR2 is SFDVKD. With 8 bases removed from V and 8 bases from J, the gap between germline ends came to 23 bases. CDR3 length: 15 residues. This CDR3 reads CATTLGEGRTEGYTF. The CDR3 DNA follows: TGTGCCACCACCCTAGGGGAGGGACGCACAGAAGGCTACACCTTC.

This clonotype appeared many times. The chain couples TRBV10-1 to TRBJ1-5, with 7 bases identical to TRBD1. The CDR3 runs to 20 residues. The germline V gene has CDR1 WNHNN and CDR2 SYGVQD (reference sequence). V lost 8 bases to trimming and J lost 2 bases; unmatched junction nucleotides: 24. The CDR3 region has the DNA TGCGCCAGCGAGAAAGACAGGGAACAGGGTACGGCTGGGGGCAATCAGCCCCAGCATTTT. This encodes CASEKDREQGTAGGNQPQHF.

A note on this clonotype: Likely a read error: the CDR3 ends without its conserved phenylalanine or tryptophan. The CDR3 loop is CATSRDYRDRVTEAFL. CDR3 coding DNA: TGTGCCACCAGCAGAGACTATCGGGACAGGGTTACTGAAGCTTTCCTT. The chain uses TRBV15 and TRBJ1-1, with 9 bases identical to TRBD1. CDR3 length: 16 residues. V was pared by 0 bases and J by 5 bases, with 7 bases of the junction left unmatched. Germline assignment: CDR1 LNHNV and CDR2 YYDKDF (reference sequence).

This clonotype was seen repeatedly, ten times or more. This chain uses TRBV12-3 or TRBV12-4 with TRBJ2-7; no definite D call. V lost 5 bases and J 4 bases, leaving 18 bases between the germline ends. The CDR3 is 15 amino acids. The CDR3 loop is CASSPSSGPPYEQYF. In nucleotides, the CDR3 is TGTGCCAGCAGTCCGTCATCGGGCCCCCCTTACGAGCAGTACTTC.

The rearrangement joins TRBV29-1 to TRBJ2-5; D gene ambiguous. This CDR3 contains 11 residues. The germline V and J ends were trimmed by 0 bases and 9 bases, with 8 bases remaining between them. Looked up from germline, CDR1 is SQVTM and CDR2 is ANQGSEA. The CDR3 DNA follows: TGCAGCGTTGAAGATCCCCTACCCCAGTACTTC. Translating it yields CSVEDPLPQYF.

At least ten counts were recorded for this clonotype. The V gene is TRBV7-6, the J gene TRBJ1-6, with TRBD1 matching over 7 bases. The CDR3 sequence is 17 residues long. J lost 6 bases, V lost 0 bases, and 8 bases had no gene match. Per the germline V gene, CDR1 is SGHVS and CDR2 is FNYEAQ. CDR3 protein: CASSLATPRQGNSPLHF. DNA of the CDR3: TGTGCCAGCAGCTTAGCGACCCCCAGACAGGGTAATTCACCCCTCCACTTT.

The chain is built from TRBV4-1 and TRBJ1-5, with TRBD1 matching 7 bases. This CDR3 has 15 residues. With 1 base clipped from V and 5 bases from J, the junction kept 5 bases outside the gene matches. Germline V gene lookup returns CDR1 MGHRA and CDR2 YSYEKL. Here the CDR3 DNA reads TGCGCCAGCAGCCAAGGGGGGGACAGCGATCAGCCCCAGCATTTT. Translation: CASSQGGDSDQPQHF.

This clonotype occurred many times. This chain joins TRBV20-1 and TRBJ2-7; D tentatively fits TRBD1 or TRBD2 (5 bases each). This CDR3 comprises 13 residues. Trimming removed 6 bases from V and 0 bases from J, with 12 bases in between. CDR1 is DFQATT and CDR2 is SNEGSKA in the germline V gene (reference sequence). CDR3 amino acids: CSATGPSSYEQYF. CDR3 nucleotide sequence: TGCAGTGCAACGGGACCGAGCTCCTACGAGCAGTACTTC.

DNA of the CDR3: TGTGCCAGCAGTCCGCTGGACAGGGAGAACGAGCAGTACTTC. It yields the protein CASSPLDRENEQYF. The V call is TRBV28, the J call TRBJ2-7, with 8 bases lining up with TRBD1. With 5 bases clipped from V and 5 bases from J, the junction kept 8 bases outside the gene matches. CDR1 is MDHEN and CDR2 is SYDVKM in the germline V gene. This CDR3 contains 14 residues.

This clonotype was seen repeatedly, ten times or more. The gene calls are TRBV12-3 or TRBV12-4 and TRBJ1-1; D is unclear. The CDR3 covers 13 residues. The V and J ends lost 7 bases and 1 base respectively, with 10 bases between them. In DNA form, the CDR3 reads TGTGCCAGCACCGTGGACCCGAACACTGAAGCTTTCTTT. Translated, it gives CASTVDPNTEAFF.

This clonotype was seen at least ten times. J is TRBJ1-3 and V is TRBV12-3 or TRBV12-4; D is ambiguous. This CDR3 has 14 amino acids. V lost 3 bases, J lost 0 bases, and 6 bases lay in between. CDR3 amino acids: CASSFRRSGNTIYF. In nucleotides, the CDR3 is TGTGCCAGCAGTTTTAGGCGCTCTGGAAACACCATATATTTT.

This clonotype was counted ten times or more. The CDR3 loop is CASINPGQGNTGELFF. The CDR3 DNA reads TGTGCCAGCATTAATCCGGGACAGGGTAACACCGGGGAGCTGTTTTTT. The chain couples TRBV6-5 to TRBJ2-2, with 9 bases identical to TRBD1. The CDR3 runs to 16 residues. V lost 7 bases to trimming and J lost 2 bases; unmatched junction nucleotides: 8. CDR1 is MNHEY and CDR2 is SVGAGI in the germline V gene.

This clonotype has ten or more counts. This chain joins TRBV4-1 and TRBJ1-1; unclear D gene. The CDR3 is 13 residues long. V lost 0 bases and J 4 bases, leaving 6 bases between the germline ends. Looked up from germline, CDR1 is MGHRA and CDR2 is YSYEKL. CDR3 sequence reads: CASSQERFTEAFF. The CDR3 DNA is TGCGCCAGCAGCCAAGAACGTTTCACTGAAGCTTTCTTT.

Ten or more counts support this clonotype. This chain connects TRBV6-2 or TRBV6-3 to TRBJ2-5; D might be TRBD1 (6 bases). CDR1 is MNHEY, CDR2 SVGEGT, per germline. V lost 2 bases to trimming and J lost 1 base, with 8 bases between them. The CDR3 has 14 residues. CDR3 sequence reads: CASSYTGPQETQYF. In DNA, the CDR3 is TGTGCCAGCAGTTACACAGGGCCCCAAGAGACCCAGTACTTC.

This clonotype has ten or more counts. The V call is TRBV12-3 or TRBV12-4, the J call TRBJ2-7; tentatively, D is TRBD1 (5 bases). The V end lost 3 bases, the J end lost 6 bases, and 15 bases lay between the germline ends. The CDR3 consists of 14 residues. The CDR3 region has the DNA TGTGCCAGCAGTTTGGACCCAGGGTGGGGCGAGCAGTACTTC. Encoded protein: CASSLDPGWGEQYF.

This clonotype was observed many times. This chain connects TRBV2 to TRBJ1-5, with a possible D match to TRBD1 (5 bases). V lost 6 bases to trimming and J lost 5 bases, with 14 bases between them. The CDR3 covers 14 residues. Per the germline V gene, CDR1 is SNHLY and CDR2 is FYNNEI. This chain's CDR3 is CASRFDRTYQPQHF. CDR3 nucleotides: TGTGCCAGCAGATTCGACAGAACCTATCAGCCCCAGCATTTT.

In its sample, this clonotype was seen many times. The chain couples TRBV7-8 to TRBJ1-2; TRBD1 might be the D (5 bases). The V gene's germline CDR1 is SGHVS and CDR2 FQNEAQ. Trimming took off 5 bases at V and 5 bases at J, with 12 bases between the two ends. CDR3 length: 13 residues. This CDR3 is CASSIRQLYGYTF. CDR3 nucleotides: TGTGCCAGCAGCATAAGACAGTTGTATGGCTACACCTTC.

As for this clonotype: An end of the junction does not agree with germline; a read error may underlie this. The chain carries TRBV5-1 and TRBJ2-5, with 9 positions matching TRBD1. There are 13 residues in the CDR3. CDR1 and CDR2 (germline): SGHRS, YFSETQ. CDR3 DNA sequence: TGCGCCAGCAGCTGGGACAGGGACTGGACCAAGTACTTC. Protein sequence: CASSWDRDWTKYF. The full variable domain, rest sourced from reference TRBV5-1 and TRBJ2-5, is KAGVTQTPRYLIKTRGQQVTLSCSPISGHRSVSWYQQTPGQGLQFLFEYFSETQRNKGNFPGRFSGRQFSNSRSEMNVSTLELGDSALYLCASSWDRDWTKYFGPGTRLLVL.

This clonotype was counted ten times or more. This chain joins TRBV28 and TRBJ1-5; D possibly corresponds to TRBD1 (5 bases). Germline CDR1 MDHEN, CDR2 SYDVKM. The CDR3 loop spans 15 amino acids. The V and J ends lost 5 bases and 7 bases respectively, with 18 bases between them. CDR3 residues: CASSLDLGAGQPQHF. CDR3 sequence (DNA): TGTGCCAGCAGTCTCGACCTAGGGGCAGGGCAGCCCCAGCATTTT.

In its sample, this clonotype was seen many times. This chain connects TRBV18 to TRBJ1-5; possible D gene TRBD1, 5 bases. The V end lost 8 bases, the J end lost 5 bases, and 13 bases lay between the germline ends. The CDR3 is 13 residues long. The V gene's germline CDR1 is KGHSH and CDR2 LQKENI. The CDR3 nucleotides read TGTGCCAGCAGTCCCGGGGGGGATCAGCCCCAGCATTTT. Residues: CASSPGGDQPQHF.

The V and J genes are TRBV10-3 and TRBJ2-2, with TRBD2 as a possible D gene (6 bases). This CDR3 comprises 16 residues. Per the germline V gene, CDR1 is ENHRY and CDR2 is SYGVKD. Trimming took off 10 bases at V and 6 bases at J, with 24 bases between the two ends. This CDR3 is CATARRHAGSPGELFF. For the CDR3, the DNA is TGTGCCACGGCAAGGAGACATGCCGGGAGCCCCGGGGAGCTGTTTTTT.

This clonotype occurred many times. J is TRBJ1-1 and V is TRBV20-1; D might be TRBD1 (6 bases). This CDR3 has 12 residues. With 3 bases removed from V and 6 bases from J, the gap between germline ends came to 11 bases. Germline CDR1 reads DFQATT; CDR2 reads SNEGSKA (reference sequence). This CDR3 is CSASVGGAEAFF. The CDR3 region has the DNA TGCAGTGCTAGCGTTGGGGGCGCTGAAGCTTTCTTT.